The clone carrying this T cell receptor (beta chain) was picked up one time. Profiled with immunoSEQ multiplex PCR; TCRdb holds only in-frame clones, not every one. Of 97,000 or so clones in the sample, 70% to 90% were seen once. Trimming took off 0 bases at V and 7 bases at J, with 10 bases between the two ends. Germline loops: CDR1 WNHNN, CDR2 SYGVQD (reference sequence). The CDR3 consists of 14 residues. These data come from a study of cytomegalovirus exposure and HLA in healthy donors. Across the whole study: Later analysis reported that the roughly 120 validation repertoires shared the platform of the approximately 670 first-cohort repertoires.

Sequencing input: PBMCs. This TCR came from a woman in her thirties in good health and CMV-seronegative. The chain couples TRBV10-1 to TRBJ1-5; possible D gene TRBD1, 6 bases. CDR3 residues: CASSESGTHQPQHF. Written as DNA, the CDR3 is TGCGCCAGCAGTGAGTCAGGGACACACCAGCCCCAGCATTTT.